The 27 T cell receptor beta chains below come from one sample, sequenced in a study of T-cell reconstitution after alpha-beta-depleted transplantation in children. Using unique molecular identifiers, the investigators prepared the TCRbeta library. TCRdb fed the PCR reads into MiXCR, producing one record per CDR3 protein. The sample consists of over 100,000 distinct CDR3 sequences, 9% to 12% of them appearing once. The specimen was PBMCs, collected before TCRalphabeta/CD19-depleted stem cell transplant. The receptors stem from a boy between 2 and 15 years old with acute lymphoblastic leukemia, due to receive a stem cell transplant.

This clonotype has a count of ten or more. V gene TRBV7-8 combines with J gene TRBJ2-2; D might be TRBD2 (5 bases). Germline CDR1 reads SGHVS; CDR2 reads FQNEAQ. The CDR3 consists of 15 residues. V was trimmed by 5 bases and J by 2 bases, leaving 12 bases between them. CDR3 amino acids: CASSTSLANTGELFF. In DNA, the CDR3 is TGTGCCAGCAGCACGAGTCTAGCAAACACCGGGGAGCTGTTTTTT.

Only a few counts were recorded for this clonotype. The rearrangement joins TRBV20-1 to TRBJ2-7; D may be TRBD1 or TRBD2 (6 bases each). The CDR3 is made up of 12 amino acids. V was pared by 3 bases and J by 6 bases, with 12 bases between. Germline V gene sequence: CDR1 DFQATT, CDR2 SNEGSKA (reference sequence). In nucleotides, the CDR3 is TGCAGTGCTAGGGCCAGGGGAGGCGAGCAGTACTTC. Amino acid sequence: CSARARGGEQYF.

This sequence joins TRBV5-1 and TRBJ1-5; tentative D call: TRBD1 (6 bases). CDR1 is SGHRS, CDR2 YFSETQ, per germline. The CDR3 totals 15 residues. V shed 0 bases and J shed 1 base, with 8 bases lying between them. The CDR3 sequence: CASSLDGGSNQPQHF. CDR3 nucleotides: TGCGCCAGCAGCTTGGACGGGGGCAGCAATCAGCCCCAGCATTTT.

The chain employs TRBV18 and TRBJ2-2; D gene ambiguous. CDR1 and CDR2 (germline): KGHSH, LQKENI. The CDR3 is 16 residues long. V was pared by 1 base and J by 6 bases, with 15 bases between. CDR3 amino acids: CASSPLPDPSAGELFF. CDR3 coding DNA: TGTGCCAGCTCACCACTGCCCGACCCCTCCGCCGGGGAGCTGTTTTTT.

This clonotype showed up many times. CDR3 bases: TGTGCCAGCAGCTTTACGAGCTCCTACAATGAGCAGTTCTTC. It is translated as CASSFTSSYNEQFF. The rearrangement joins TRBV7-9 to TRBJ2-1; no reliable D call. Germline V CDR1 and CDR2: SEHNR, FQNEAQ (reference sequence). V was pared by 3 bases and J by 0 bases, with 6 bases between. The CDR3 is made up of 14 amino acids.

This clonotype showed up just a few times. CDR3 nucleotides: TGCGCCAGCAGCCAAGATCTTGAGGGAAGCGGGAACACTGAAGCTTTCTTT. Encoded protein: CASSQDLEGSGNTEAFF. The rearrangement links TRBV4-1 to TRBJ1-1; D is unclear. V shed 0 bases and J shed 1 base, with 15 bases lying between them. Germline V gene sequence: CDR1 MGHRA, CDR2 YSYEKL. The CDR3 consists of 17 residues.

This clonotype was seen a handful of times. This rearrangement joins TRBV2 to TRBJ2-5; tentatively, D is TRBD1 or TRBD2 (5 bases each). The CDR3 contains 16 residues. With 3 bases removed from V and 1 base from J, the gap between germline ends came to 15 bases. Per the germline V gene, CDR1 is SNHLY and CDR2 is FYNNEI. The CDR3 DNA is TGTGCCAGCAGTGAGTGGGGCGGGTCCATCCAAGAGACCCAGTACTTC. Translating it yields CASSEWGGSIQETQYF.

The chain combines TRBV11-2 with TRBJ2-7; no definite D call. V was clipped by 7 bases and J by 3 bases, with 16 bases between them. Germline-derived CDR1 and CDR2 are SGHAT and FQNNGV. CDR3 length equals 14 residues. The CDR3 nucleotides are TGTGCCAGCACCTTTACTAATGGGGACTACGAGCAGTACTTC. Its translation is CASTFTNGDYEQYF. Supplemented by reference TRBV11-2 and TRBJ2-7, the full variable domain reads EAGVAQSPRYKIIEKRQSVAFWCNPISGHATLYWYQQILGQGPKLLIQFQNNGVVDDSQLPKDRFSAERLKGVDSTLKIQPAKLEDSAVYLCASTFTNGDYEQYFGPGTRLTVT.

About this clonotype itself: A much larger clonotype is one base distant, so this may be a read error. CDR3 protein: CSARLAGTSGRREQFF. The CDR3 DNA is TGCAGTGCCAGACTGGCCGGGACTAGCGGGAGGAGGGAGCAGTTCTTC. The gene calls are TRBV20-1 and TRBJ2-1, with 15 positions matching TRBD2. With V trimmed by 6 bases and J by 10 bases, 13 bases remained unmatched. Germline V CDR1 and CDR2: DFQATT, SNEGSKA (reference sequence). CDR3 length: 16 residues.

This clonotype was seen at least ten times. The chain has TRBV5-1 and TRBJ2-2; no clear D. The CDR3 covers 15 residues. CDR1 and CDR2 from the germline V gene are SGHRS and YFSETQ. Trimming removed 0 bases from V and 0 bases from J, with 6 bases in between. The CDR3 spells CASSLGRANTGELFF. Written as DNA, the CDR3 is TGCGCCAGCAGCTTGGGAAGGGCGAACACCGGGGAGCTGTTTTTT.

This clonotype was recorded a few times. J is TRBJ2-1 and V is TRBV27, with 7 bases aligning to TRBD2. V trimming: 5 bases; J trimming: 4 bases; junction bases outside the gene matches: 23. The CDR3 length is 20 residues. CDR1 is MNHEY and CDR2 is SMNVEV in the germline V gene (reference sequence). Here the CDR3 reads CASSKRRVTSARLIYNEQFF. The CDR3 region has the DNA TGTGCCAGCAGTAAAAGGCGGGTAACTAGCGCCCGTCTAATTTACAATGAGCAGTTCTTC.

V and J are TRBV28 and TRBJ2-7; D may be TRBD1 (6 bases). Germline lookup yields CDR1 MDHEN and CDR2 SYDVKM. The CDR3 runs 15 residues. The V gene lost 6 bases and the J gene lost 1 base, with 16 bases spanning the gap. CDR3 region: CASRTREQGSYEQYF. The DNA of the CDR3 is TGTGCCAGCAGGACCCGGGAACAGGGATCCTACGAGCAGTACTTC. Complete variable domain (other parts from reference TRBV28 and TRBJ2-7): DVKVTQSSRYLVKRTGEKVFLECVQDMDHENMFWYRQDPGLGLRLIYFSYDVKMKEKGDIPEGYSVSREKKERFSLILESASTNQTSMYLCASRTREQGSYEQYFGPGTRLTVT.

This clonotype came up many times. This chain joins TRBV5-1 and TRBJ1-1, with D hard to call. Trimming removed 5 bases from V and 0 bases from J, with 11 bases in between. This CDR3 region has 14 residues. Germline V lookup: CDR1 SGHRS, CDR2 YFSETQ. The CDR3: CASRRSRMNTEAFF. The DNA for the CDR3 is TGCGCCAGCAGACGGAGTAGGATGAACACTGAAGCTTTCTTT. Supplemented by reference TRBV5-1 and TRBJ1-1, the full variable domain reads KAGVTQTPRYLIKTRGQQVTLSCSPISGHRSVSWYQQTPGQGLQFLFEYFSETQRNKGNFPGRFSGRQFSNSRSEMNVSTLELGDSALYLCASRRSRMNTEAFFGQGTRLTVV.

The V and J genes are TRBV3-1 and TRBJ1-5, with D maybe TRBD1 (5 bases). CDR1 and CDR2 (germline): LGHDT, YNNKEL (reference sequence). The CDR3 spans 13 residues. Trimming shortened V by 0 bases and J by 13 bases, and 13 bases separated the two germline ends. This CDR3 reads CASSQERGTQQHF. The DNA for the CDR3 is TGTGCCAGCAGCCAAGAGCGTGGGACTCAACAGCATTTT.

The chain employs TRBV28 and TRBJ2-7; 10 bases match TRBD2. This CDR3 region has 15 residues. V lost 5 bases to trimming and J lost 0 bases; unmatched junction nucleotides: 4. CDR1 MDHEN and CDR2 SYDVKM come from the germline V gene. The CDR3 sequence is CASSQGLADSYEQYF. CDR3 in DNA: TGTGCCAGCAGTCAAGGACTAGCGGACTCCTACGAGCAGTACTTC.

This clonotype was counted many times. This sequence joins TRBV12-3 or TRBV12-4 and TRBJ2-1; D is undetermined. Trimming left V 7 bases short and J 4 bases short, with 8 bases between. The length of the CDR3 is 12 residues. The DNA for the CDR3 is TGTGCCAGCACCGACTGGTACAATGAGCAGTTCTTC. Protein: CASTDWYNEQFF.

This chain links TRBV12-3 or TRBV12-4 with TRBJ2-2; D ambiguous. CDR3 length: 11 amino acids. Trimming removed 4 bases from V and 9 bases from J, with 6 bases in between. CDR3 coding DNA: TGTGCCAGCAGTTCCTCTCGGGAGCTGTTTTTT. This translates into CASSSSRELFF.

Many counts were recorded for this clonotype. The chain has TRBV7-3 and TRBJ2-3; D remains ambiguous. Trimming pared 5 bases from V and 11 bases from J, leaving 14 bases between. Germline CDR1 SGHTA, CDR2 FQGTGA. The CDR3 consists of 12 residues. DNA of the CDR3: TGTGCCAGCAGCCAGTCGGGTGGAAGGCAGTATTTT. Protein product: CASSQSGGRQYF.

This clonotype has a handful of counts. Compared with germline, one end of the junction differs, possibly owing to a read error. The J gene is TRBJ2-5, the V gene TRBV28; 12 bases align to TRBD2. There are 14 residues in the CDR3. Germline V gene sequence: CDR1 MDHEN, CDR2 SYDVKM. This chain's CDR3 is CATGLAGTQETQYF. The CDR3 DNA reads TGCGCTACCGGACTAGCGGGGACCCAAGAGACCCAGTACTTC.

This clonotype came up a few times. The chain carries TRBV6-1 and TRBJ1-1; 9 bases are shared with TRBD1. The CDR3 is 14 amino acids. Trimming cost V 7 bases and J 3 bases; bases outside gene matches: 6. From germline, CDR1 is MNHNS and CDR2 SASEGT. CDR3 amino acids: CASTGQGRYTEAFF. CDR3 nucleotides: TGTGCCAGCACCGGACAGGGGCGCTACACTGAAGCTTTCTTT.

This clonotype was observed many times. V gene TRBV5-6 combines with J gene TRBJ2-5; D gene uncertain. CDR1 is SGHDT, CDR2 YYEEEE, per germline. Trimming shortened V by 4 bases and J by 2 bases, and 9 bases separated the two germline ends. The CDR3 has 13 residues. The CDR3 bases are TGTGCCAGCAGCCCCCGACGGCAAGAGACCCAGTACTTC. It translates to CASSPRRQETQYF.

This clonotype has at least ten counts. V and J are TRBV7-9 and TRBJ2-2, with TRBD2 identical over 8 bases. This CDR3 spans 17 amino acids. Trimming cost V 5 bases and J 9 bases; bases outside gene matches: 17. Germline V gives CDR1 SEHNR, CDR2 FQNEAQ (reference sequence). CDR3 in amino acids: CASSRTSGNKHRRELFF. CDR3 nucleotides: TGTGCCAGCAGCCGCACTAGCGGAAATAAACACCGACGGGAGCTGTTTTTT.

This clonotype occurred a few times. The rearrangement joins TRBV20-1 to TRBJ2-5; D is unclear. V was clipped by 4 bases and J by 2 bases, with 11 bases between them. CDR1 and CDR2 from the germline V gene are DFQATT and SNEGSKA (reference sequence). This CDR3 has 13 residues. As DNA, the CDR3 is TGCAGTGCTAAAGACTTGTATCAAGAGACCCAGTACTTC. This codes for CSAKDLYQETQYF.

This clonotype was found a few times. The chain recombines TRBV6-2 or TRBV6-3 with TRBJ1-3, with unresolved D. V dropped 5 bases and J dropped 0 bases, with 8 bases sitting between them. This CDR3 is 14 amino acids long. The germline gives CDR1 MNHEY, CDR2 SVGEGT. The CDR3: CASSARDSGNTIYF. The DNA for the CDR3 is TGTGCCAGCAGTGCCAGAGACTCTGGAAACACCATATATTTT.

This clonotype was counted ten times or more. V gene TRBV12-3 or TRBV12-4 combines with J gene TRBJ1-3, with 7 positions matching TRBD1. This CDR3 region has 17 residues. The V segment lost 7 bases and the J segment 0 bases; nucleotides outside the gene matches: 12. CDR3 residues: CASKWTGSYYSGNTIYF. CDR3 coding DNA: TGTGCCAGCAAGTGGACAGGTTCATACTACTCTGGAAACACCATATATTTT.

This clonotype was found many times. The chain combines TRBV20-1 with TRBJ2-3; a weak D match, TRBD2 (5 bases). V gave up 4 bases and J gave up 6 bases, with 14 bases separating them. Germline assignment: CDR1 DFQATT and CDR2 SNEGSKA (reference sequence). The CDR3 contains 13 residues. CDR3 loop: CSANGERADTQYF. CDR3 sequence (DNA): TGCAGTGCTAATGGCGAGAGGGCGGATACGCAGTATTTT.

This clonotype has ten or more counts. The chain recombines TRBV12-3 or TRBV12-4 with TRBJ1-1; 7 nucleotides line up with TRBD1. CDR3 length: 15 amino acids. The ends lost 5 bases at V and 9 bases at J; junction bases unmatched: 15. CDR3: CASSPGQSMILKAFF. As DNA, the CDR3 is TGTGCCAGCAGTCCGGGACAGTCTATGATTTTGAAAGCTTTCTTT.